Presented here are 24 T cell receptor beta chains from one specimen sequenced in a study of cytomegalovirus exposure and HLA in healthy donors. The data were produced by immunoSEQ multiplex PCR, yet TCRdb's version contains in-frame clones alone and is incomplete. Of under 200,000 clones in the sample, approximately 89% were seen once. The sequencing sample was made of PBMCs. The receptors here all came from a woman aged 18-29 years in good health and CMV-seropositive.

V is TRBV28 and J is TRBJ2-4, with TRBD2 matching 12 bases. The length of the CDR3 is 17 residues. V trimming: 2 bases; J trimming: 7 bases; junction bases outside the gene matches: 9. Germline CDR1 is MDHEN and CDR2 is SYDVKM. The CDR3 loop is CASSLTRLAGARNIQYF. The CDR3 DNA follows: TGTGCCAGCAGTTTAACGCGACTAGCGGGAGCTCGCAACATTCAGTACTTC. Full variable domain (missing parts from reference TRBV28 and TRBJ2-4): DVKVTQSSRYLVKRTGEKVFLECVQDMDHENMFWYRQDPGLGLRLIYFSYDVKMKEKGDIPEGYSVSREKKERFSLILESASTNQTSMYLCASSLTRLAGARNIQYFGAGTRLSVL.

The chain uses TRBV10-3 and TRBJ2-7; D uncertain. V dropped 4 bases and J dropped 1 base, with 5 bases sitting between them. Germline values: CDR1 ENHRY, CDR2 SYGVKD. The CDR3 extends over 12 amino acids. CDR3 DNA sequence: TGTGCCATCAGTGCCAAATCCTACGAGCAGTACTTC. It is translated as CAISAKSYEQYF.

The chain uses TRBV28 and TRBJ1-2, with 7 bases aligning to TRBD1. This CDR3 spans 16 amino acids. Germline V CDR1 and CDR2: MDHEN, SYDVKM. The ends lost 5 bases at V and 0 bases at J; junction bases unmatched: 9. The CDR3 DNA sequence: TGTGCCAGCAGTACTTATAGGACAGGAGCTAACTATGGCTACACCTTC. Protein: CASSTYRTGANYGYTF.

V is TRBV15 and J is TRBJ1-2; 8 bases match TRBD1. Trimming at V came to 3 bases and at J to 5 bases, leaving 5 bases not matched to a gene. Germline V gene sequence: CDR1 LNHNV, CDR2 YYDKDF (reference sequence). The CDR3 spans 14 residues. CDR3 region: CATSRDRVGYGYTF. CDR3 bases: TGTGCCACCAGCAGGGACAGGGTAGGGTATGGCTACACCTTC. The full variable domain, its missing parts supplied by reference TRBV15 and TRBJ1-2, is DAMVIQNPRYQVTQFGKPVTLSCSQTLNHNVMYWYQQKSSQAPKLLFHYYDKDFNNEADTPDNFQSRRPNTSFCFLDIRSPGLGDTAMYLCATSRDRVGYGYTFGSGTRLTVV.

The chain joins TRBV2 to TRBJ1-5, with 7 bases that match TRBD1. In germline, CDR1 is SNHLY, CDR2 FYNNEI. After removal of 5 bases from V and 3 bases from J, the junction contained 4 bases not matched to a gene. The CDR3 length is 14 residues. CDR3 bases: TGTGCCAGCAGTAGGGGACAGATCAATCAGCCCCAGCATTTT. Translating it yields CASSRGQINQPQHF. Full variable domain (missing parts from reference TRBV2 and TRBJ1-5): EPEVTQTPSHQVTQMGQEVILRCVPISNHLYFYWYRQILGQKVEFLVSFYNNEISEKSEIFDDQFSVERPDGSNFTLKIRSTKLEDSAMYFCASSRGQINQPQHFGDGTRLSIL.

On this clone: Mismatch with germline at one junction end may stem from a read error. The chain recombines TRBV6-5 with TRBJ2-2; D is ambiguous. This CDR3 has 15 amino acids. Germline V CDR1 and CDR2: MNHEY, SVGAGI. CDR3 sequence reads: CASRYSKQSTGELFF. CDR3 nucleotide sequence: TGTGCCAGCAGATACTCGAAGCAAAGCACCGGGGAGCTGTTTTTT.

V and J are TRBV28 and TRBJ2-5; a weak D match, TRBD2 (5 bases). The CDR3 runs to 15 residues. Between the trimmed V and J ends, which lost 2 bases and 2 bases, there was a span of 12 bases. CDR1 is MDHEN, CDR2 SYDVKM, per germline. The CDR3: CASSLVGVGQETQYF. The CDR3 DNA reads as TGTGCCAGCAGTTTAGTGGGAGTGGGTCAAGAGACCCAGTACTTC. Complete variable domain (other parts from reference TRBV28 and TRBJ2-5): DVKVTQSSRYLVKRTGEKVFLECVQDMDHENMFWYRQDPGLGLRLIYFSYDVKMKEKGDIPEGYSVSREKKERFSLILESASTNQTSMYLCASSLVGVGQETQYFGPGTRLLVL.

There are a few counts of this clone. The chain has TRBV4-1 and TRBJ1-2; tentative D call: TRBD1 (6 bases). Germline V gives CDR1 MGHRA, CDR2 YSYEKL. The V end lost 2 bases, the J end lost 4 bases, and 17 bases lay between the germline ends. The CDR3 is 16 residues long. This CDR3 is CASSQPSLQGGYGYTF. The CDR3 coding sequence is TGCGCCAGCAGCCAACCCTCACTACAGGGCGGCTATGGCTACACCTTC.

This clone has only a few counts. The chain uses TRBV6-5 and TRBJ1-2; a weak D match, TRBD1 (5 bases). The CDR3 has 12 residues. Germline CDR1 and CDR2: MNHEY and SVGAGI. Deletions cut 6 bases from V and 9 bases from J, with 14 bases between. CDR3 nucleotides: TGTGCCAGCAGCCGAACACGACAGCGCTACACCTTC. This gives the protein CASSRTRQRYTF.

The V gene is TRBV18, the J gene TRBJ2-3; 8 nucleotides align to TRBD1. The J segment lost 2 bases and the V segment lost 3 bases, leaving 10 bases of the junction unmatched. The germline gives CDR1 KGHSH, CDR2 LQKENI. The CDR3 runs 17 residues. CDR3 in DNA: TGTGCCAGCTCACCCTCTCGACCGGACAGGGCCACAGATACGCAGTATTTT. This codes for CASSPSRPDRATDTQYF.

The genes are TRBV10-3 and TRBJ1-1; 12 bases are shared with TRBD1. The CDR3 contains 19 residues. The V gene end was trimmed by 6 bases and the J gene end by 5 bases; junction bases not matched to a gene: 19. In germline, CDR1 is ENHRY, CDR2 SYGVKD. The CDR3 protein is CAIRPFRDRGRLASTEAFF. CDR3 DNA sequence: TGTGCCATCAGACCTTTCCGGGACAGGGGGCGCTTGGCTAGTACTGAAGCTTTCTTT.

This clone was detected once. V usage is TRBV28 and J usage is TRBJ1-5; 7 nucleotides agree with TRBD1. The germline CDR1 and CDR2 sequences are MDHEN and SYDVKM. The CDR3 consists of 16 residues. V shed 0 bases and J 6 bases; nucleotides not matched to a gene: 8. DNA for the CDR3: TGTGCCAGCAGTTTATGGGCGGGGGGACAGCGTCAGCCCCAGCATTTT. As protein: CASSLWAGGQRQPQHF.

The V gene is TRBV6-5, the J gene TRBJ2-5; no definite D call. The ends were cut back, 2 bases at V and 4 bases at J, with 8 bases in the middle. From germline, CDR1 is MNHEY and CDR2 SVGAGI. This CDR3 comprises 13 residues. CDR3 nucleotides: TGTGCCAGCAGTTACGTGGTGGCAGAGACCCAGTACTTC. It is translated as CASSYVVAETQYF.

The rearrangement uses TRBV7-8 and TRBJ2-7; no firm D call. Germline assignment: CDR1 SGHVS and CDR2 FQNEAQ. Trimming removed 1 base from V and 0 bases from J, with 13 bases in between. This CDR3 spans 16 amino acids. CDR3 bases: TGTGCCAGCAGCTTAGTAATTGCGGAGTTCTCCTACGAGCAGTACTTC. Its protein product is CASSLVIAEFSYEQYF.

The chain recombines TRBV7-3 with TRBJ2-1, with 8 bases matching TRBD1. Germline CDR1 SGHTA, CDR2 FQGTGA. This CDR3 contains 15 residues. V gave up 5 bases and J gave up 8 bases; unmatched junction bases: 11. CDR3: CASSARQGPGDEQFF. The DNA for the CDR3 is TGTGCCAGCAGCGCCCGACAGGGGCCAGGTGATGAGCAGTTCTTC.

This rearrangement joins TRBV11-3 to TRBJ2-7, with D possibly TRBD1 on 6 matching bases. This CDR3 is built from 13 residues. CDR1 and CDR2 (germline): SGHNT, YENEEA. V shed 5 bases and J shed 4 bases, with 12 bases lying between them. The CDR3 DNA reads TGTGCCAGCAGCCCCGGGACAAAGTACGAGCAGTACTTC. Residues: CASSPGTKYEQYF.

The rearrangement links TRBV27 to TRBJ2-1; the match to TRBD2 covers 7 bases. The trim removed 4 bases at V and 15 bases at J, leaving 12 bases unmatched. The CDR3 is 13 residues long. CDR1 and CDR2 (germline): MNHEY, SMNVEV (reference sequence). The CDR3 coding sequence is TGTGCCAGCAGTTCAACGACACCGGGACTACTGTTCTTC. It encodes CASSSTTPGLLFF.

The genes are TRBV2 and TRBJ1-3, with D uncertain. The germline V gene encodes CDR1 SNHLY and CDR2 FYNNEI. The CDR3 length is 14 residues. Trimming cost V 4 bases and J 1 base, with 8 bases left between them. As DNA, the CDR3 is TGTGCCAGCAGTGTCGAGAGTTCTGGAAACACCATATATTTT. Its protein is CASSVESSGNTIYF.

The chain is built from TRBV4-1 and TRBJ2-7; 7 positions match TRBD2. With 2 bases clipped from V and 6 bases from J, the junction kept 10 bases outside the gene matches. The V gene's germline CDR1 is MGHRA and CDR2 YSYEKL. This CDR3 has 15 residues. CDR3 nucleotide sequence: TGCGCCAGCAGCCAAAACAACGGGGGAGGGGTCGAGCAGTACTTC. Translated, it gives CASSQNNGGGVEQYF.

CDR3 amino acids: CASSLLTGSEQFF. CDR3 bases: TGTGCCAGCAGTTTACTGACAGGGTCAGAGCAGTTCTTC. The V call is TRBV6-6, the J call TRBJ2-1; 7 bases line up with TRBD1. Germline loops: CDR1 MNHNY, CDR2 SVGAGI (reference sequence). V lost 4 bases and J lost 10; bases outside the gene matches: 7. The CDR3 extends over 13 amino acids.

The chain joins TRBV5-1 to TRBJ2-5, with no clear D. This CDR3 spans 14 amino acids. Trimming pared 0 bases from V and 1 base from J, leaving 7 bases between. Germline V CDR1 and CDR2: SGHRS, YFSETQ. The chain's CDR3 is CASSLGASQETQYF. The CDR3 bases are TGCGCCAGCAGCTTGGGGGCGTCCCAAGAGACCCAGTACTTC.

The chain is built from TRBV19 and TRBJ1-1; 8 bases align to TRBD1. Germline CDR1 is LNHDA and CDR2 is SQIVND (reference sequence). Trimming cost V 7 bases and J 5 bases; bases outside gene matches: 9. This CDR3 has 14 residues. CDR3 in amino acids: CASIDAGQGTEAFF. Written as DNA, the CDR3 is TGTGCCAGTATCGACGCCGGACAGGGAACTGAAGCTTTCTTT.

This clone was observed once. The J gene is TRBJ1-5, the V gene TRBV27; 10 positions match TRBD1. The CDR3 is 13 residues long. CDR1 MNHEY and CDR2 SMNVEV come from the germline V gene (reference sequence). J lost 6 bases, V lost 6 bases, and 2 bases had no gene match. As DNA, the CDR3 is TGTGCCAGCAGCGGGACAGGGGTTCAGCCCCAGCATTTT. The encoded protein is CASSGTGVQPQHF.

The chain links TRBV19 to TRBJ1-3; no definite D call. Trimming removed 6 bases at V and 0 bases at J, with 9 bases between. Germline V CDR1 and CDR2: LNHDA, SQIVND (reference sequence). The CDR3 consists of 14 residues. The CDR3 region has the DNA TGTGCCAGTAGCCCCGGGAGCTCTGGAAACACCATATATTTT. Its translation is CASSPGSSGNTIYF.